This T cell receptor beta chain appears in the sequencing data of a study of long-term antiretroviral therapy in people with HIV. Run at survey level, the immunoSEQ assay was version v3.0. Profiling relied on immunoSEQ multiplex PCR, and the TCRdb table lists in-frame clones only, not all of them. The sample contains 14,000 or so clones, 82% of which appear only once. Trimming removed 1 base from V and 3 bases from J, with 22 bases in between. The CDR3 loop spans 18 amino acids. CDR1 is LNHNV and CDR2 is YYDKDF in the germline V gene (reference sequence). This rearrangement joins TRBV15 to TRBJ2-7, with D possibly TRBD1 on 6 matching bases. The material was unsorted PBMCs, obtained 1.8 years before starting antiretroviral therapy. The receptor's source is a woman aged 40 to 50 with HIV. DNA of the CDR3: TGTGCCACCAGCAGAGTTTGGAACCTTGAGACAGGTCGCTACGAGCAGTACTTC. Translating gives CATSRVWNLETGRYEQYF.